What follows is one TCR beta chain and its context. The data stem from a study of shared clonotypes between healthy human individuals. This table comes from immunoSEQ multiplex PCR, and its TCRdb copy is limited to in-frame clones, with some not included. The table shows some 1,100,000 clones, with about 80% occurring only once. The ends lost 8 bases at V and 0 bases at J; junction bases unmatched: 13. Per germline, CDR1 MNHEY and CDR2 SMNVEV (reference sequence). The CDR3 is 17 amino acids. The clonotype originates from a man between 18 and 35 years old in good health. Some clones in this sample may be carry-over from other donors' samples. The rearrangement uses TRBV27 and TRBJ1-5; TRBD1 aligns across 7 bases. Sequencing was done on a sample of memory CD4+ T cells from PBMCs. The subset: CD45RA-negative fraction. The CDR3 coding sequence is TGTGCCAGCTCCCACTCCCGGGACAGAAATAGCAATCAGCCCCAGCATTTT. Amino acids: CASSHSRDRNSNQPQHF.